The 17 T cell receptor beta chains reported below all come from one sample, sequenced in a study of tumour-infiltrating T cells in Burkitt lymphoma. The method was immunoSEQ multiplex PCR; TCRdb's version includes in-frame clones alone and lacks a portion of them. The data contain about 15,000 clones, about 75% of them singletons. The sequenced material came from tumor tissue. The receptors come from a human donor with diffuse large B-cell lymphoma.

The chain links TRBV18 to TRBJ2-1; the D gene is possibly TRBD2 (6 bases). Germline loops: CDR1 KGHSH, CDR2 LQKENI. CDR3 size: 16 residues. Trimming took off 4 bases at V and 2 bases at J, with 15 bases between the two ends. CDR3 sequence: CASSLRGRATYNEQFF. The CDR3, as DNA: TGTGCCAGCTCACTGCGGGGCAGGGCTACCTACAATGAGCAGTTCTTC.

The chain combines TRBV13 with TRBJ1-1, with D perhaps matching TRBD1 (5 bases). CDR3 length: 16 amino acids. CDR1 and CDR2 (germline): PRHDT, FYEKMQ (reference sequence). Deletions cut 1 base from V and 0 bases from J, with 12 bases between. CDR3 amino acids: CASSLVRGKLNTEAFF. CDR3 nucleotide sequence: TGTGCCAGCAGCTTAGTTCGGGGGAAACTGAACACTGAAGCTTTCTTT.

As concerns this clone: Other DNA sequences from this sample encode an identical CDR3 as well. The chain combines TRBV6-5 with TRBJ1-2, with D tentatively TRBD1 (6 bases). Trimming pared 2 bases from V and 0 bases from J, leaving 10 bases between. Germline V gene lookup returns CDR1 MNHEY and CDR2 SVGAGI. The CDR3 spans 15 residues. For the CDR3, the DNA is TGTGCCAGCAGTTACAGTAGGGACACTAACTATGGCTACACCTTC. Encoded protein: CASSYSRDTNYGYTF.

The rearrangement links TRBV9 to TRBJ2-2; no definite D call. This CDR3 has 12 amino acids. Germline CDR1 SGDLS, CDR2 YYNGEE. V was trimmed by 6 bases and J by 7 bases, leaving 10 bases between them. The chain's CDR3 is CASTVEGGELFF. The CDR3 bases are TGTGCCAGCACGGTAGAAGGCGGGGAGCTGTTTTTT. The variable domain in full, with the rest retrieved from reference TRBV9 and TRBJ2-2, is DSGVTQTPKHLITATGQRVTLRCSPRSGDLSVYWYQQSLDQGLQFLIQYYNGEERAKGNILERFSAQQFPDLHSELNLSSLELGDSALYFCASTVEGGELFFGEGSRLTVL.

Judged by abundance, this clone is medium-sized. The chain combines TRBV25-1 with TRBJ1-6; D is uncertain. From germline, CDR1 is MGHDK and CDR2 SYGVNS. The CDR3 is 14 amino acids. Between the trimmed V and J ends, which lost 0 bases and 7 bases, there was a span of 7 bases. The CDR3 DNA sequence: TGTGCCAGCAGTGAATATCCGTGGAATTCACCCCTCCACTTT. This translates into CASSEYPWNSPLHF.

The rearrangement joins TRBV10-3 to TRBJ2-1; the D gene is possibly TRBD2 (5 bases). The CDR3 contains 17 residues. V was shortened by 2 bases and J by 0 bases, with 14 bases between the two germline ends. Germline V gene lookup returns CDR1 ENHRY and CDR2 SYGVKD. The DNA of the CDR3 is TGTGCCATCAGTGAGACCTCTAGCTGGAGCTCCTACAATGAGCAGTTCTTC. It specifies CAISETSSWSSYNEQFF.

This chain links TRBV6-5 with TRBJ2-1; D not resolved. The CDR3 runs 15 residues. CDR1 is MNHEY and CDR2 is SVGAGI in the germline V gene. The V end lost 7 bases, the J end lost 0 bases, and 13 bases lay between the germline ends. The CDR3 DNA sequence: TGTGCCAGCAACTCCCCACCGGCCTCCTACAATGAGCAGTTCTTC. It is translated as CASNSPPASYNEQFF.

The V and J genes are TRBV5-6 and TRBJ1-1; D not certain. Trimming left V 0 bases short and J 5 bases short, with 14 bases between. The CDR3 has 15 residues. Germline CDR1 SGHDT, CDR2 YYEEEE. CDR3: CASSLGAAFWTEAFF. The DNA for the CDR3 is TGTGCCAGCAGCTTGGGGGCCGCCTTCTGGACTGAAGCTTTCTTT.

In nucleotides, the CDR3 is TGCGCCAGCAGCCAAGATGGTCGGCCTTATAGCAATCAGCCCCAGCATTTT. This encodes CASSQDGRPYSNQPQHF. The rearrangement links TRBV4-1 to TRBJ1-5; D gene uncertain. The CDR3 sequence is 17 residues long. V was trimmed by 0 bases and J by 0 bases, leaving 12 bases between them. Germline V lookup: CDR1 MGHRA, CDR2 YSYEKL.

The table lists this clone with a few counts. The chain couples TRBV7-2 to TRBJ2-6; 7 bases fit TRBD1. Germline lookup yields CDR1 SGHTA and CDR2 FQGNSA. The CDR3 covers 15 residues. With V trimmed by 5 bases and J by 2 bases, 3 bases remained unmatched. In nucleotides, the CDR3 is TGTGCCAGCAGCCGACAGGGCACTGGGGCCAACGTCCTGACTTTC. It specifies CASSRQGTGANVLTF. Full variable domain (outside the CDR3, taken from reference TRBV7-2 and TRBJ2-6): GAGVSQSPSNKVTEKGKDVELRCDPISGHTALYWYRQSLGQGLEFLIYFQGNSAPDKSGLPSDRFSAERTGGSVSTLTIQRTQQEDSAVYLCASSRQGTGANVLTFGAGSRLTVL.

This clone occurred a few times. The V gene is TRBV9, the J gene TRBJ1-2; TRBD1 is a possible D gene (6 bases). V dropped 4 bases and J dropped 7 bases, with 20 bases sitting between them. Germline V gene data show CDR1 as SGDLS and CDR2 as YYNGEE. The CDR3 contains 15 residues. This chain's CDR3 is CASSPTRTVLRGYTF. The DNA of the CDR3 is TGTGCCAGCAGCCCGACCCGGACAGTCCTGCGTGGCTACACCTTC.

The V call is TRBV11-3, the J call TRBJ2-4, with TRBD2 matching over 10 bases. V lost 5 bases and J lost 7; bases outside the gene matches: 14. Germline V gives CDR1 SGHNT, CDR2 YENEEA. The CDR3 runs to 17 residues. For the CDR3, the DNA is TGTGCCAGCAGCATACGCTTTAGCGGGAGGTTGCAGAACATTCAGTACTTC. It is translated as CASSIRFSGRLQNIQYF.

The rearrangement joins TRBV14 to TRBJ2-3; D is uncertain. The V gene's germline CDR1 is SGHDN and CDR2 FVKESK. The CDR3 is made up of 13 amino acids. V lost 4 bases to trimming and J lost 10 bases, with 15 bases between them. CDR3 nucleotides: TGTGCCAGCAGCCGCACTTCCCCGGGTGCGCAGTATTTT. Protein sequence: CASSRTSPGAQYF.

The V gene is TRBV2, the J gene TRBJ1-5; 7 nucleotides agree with TRBD1. The junction had 12 bases not matched to a gene; V was cut back by 8 bases and J by 2 bases. The CDR3 runs 16 residues. Germline-derived CDR1 and CDR2 are SNHLY and FYNNEI. The chain's CDR3 is CASVETGNNGNQPQHF. CDR3 coding DNA: TGTGCCAGCGTTGAGACAGGGAATAATGGCAATCAGCCCCAGCATTTT.

This sequence joins TRBV4-2 and TRBJ2-1; D possibly corresponds to TRBD2 (6 bases). V lost 0 bases and J 3 bases, leaving 12 bases between the germline ends. Germline assignment: CDR1 LGHNA and CDR2 YNFKEQ. The CDR3 has 16 amino acids. The chain's CDR3 is CASSQEVGGYYNEQFF. As DNA, the CDR3 is TGTGCCAGCAGCCAAGAGGTGGGAGGATACTACAATGAGCAGTTCTTC.

The V and J genes are TRBV28 and TRBJ2-7; D gene ambiguous. Germline CDR1 MDHEN, CDR2 SYDVKM. With 2 bases removed from V and 3 bases from J, the gap between germline ends came to 8 bases. The CDR3 covers 13 residues. CDR3 bases: TGTGCCAGCAGTTTAAGGGCCAACTACGAGCAGTACTTC. Amino acids: CASSLRANYEQYF.

This sequence joins TRBV2 and TRBJ2-1; TRBD2 matches at 8 bases. CDR3 length equals 17 residues. Germline V CDR1 and CDR2: SNHLY, FYNNEI. With 4 bases clipped from V and 4 bases from J, the junction kept 12 bases outside the gene matches. The CDR3 region is CASSGSELAVPYNEQFF. Here the CDR3 DNA reads TGTGCCAGCAGTGGTAGCGAACTAGCGGTCCCTTACAATGAGCAGTTCTTC.